The rows below give T cell receptor beta chains drawn from one sample of a study of T cell responses to AZD1222 COVID-19 vaccine. Assay: immunoSEQ multiplex PCR; the TCRdb copy retains only in-frame clones and omits some. The sample lists 98,000 or so clones, about 89% occurring once. The sequencing used peripheral blood, collected 28 days after the second dose of the MenACWY control vaccine. Receptors were obtained from an adult who received the MenACWY meningococcal vaccine as a control. The CDR3 runs from the conserved cysteine through the conserved F or W. D genes are given only for firm matches.

J gene | V gene | D gene | CDR3 DNA | CDR3 protein
TRBJ1-1 | TRBV7-2 | . | TGTGCCAGCAGCCACCGGGACCCCGTAGGGGCTTTCTTT | CASSHRDPVGAFF
TRBJ2-1 | TRBV5-4 | . | TGTGCCAGCAGCCCCGGGGGGCTTAAGGTCAATGAGCAGTTCTTC | CASSPGGLKVNEQFF
TRBJ2-4 | TRBV12-3/TRBV12-4 | . | TGTGCCAGCAGCCTAACAGGTGGGCTTGAGTACTTC | CASSLTGGLEYF
TRBJ2-7 | TRBV10-3 | . | TGTGCCATCAGTGAGTCCCGGGTAGACGAGCAGTACTTC | CAISESRVDEQYF
TRBJ1-6 | TRBV5-1 | . | TGCGCCAGCAGCTTGGCGGATAGGGACAATTCACCCCTCCACTTT | CASSLADRDNSPLHF
TRBJ2-6 | TRBV5-1 | . | TGCGCCAGCAGCTCGGCACAGGGTTACTCTGGGGCCAACGTCCTGACTTTC | CASSSAQGYSGANVLTF
TRBJ2-7 | TRBV3-1/TRBV3-2 | TRBD1 | TGTGCCAGCAGCCAAGATCAGCACACAGAGGACAGGCAGACGTCCTACGAGCAGTACTTC | CASSQDQHTEDRQTSYEQYF
TRBJ1-3 | TRBV19 | . | TGTGCCAGTAGTCCACAGGGATCGGAAAACACCATATATTTT | CASSPQGSENTIYF
TRBJ2-7 | TRBV5-1 | TRBD1 | TGCGCCAGCAGCCTGGACAGGGGCCCCTACGAGCAGTACTTC | CASSLDRGPYEQYF
TRBJ2-2 | TRBV9 | . | TGTGCCAGCAGCGCGGGACTGGGAATCGCCGGGGAGCTGTTTTTT | CASSAGLGIAGELFF
TRBJ1-1 | TRBV18 | . | TGTGCCAGCTCAAAGACCGGGCCTGAAGCTTTCTTT | CASSKTGPEAFF
TRBJ2-5 | TRBV7-3 | . | TGTGCCAGCAGCACCGGCGGGGCGTCTCAAGAGACCCAGTACTTC | CASSTGGASQETQYF
TRBJ2-5 | TRBV24-1 | TRBD2 | TGTGCCACCAGTGATTTTAGCGGGGGGGCCCAAGAGACCCAGTACTTC | CATSDFSGGAQETQYF
TRBJ2-1 | TRBV12-3/TRBV12-4 | . | TGTGCCAGCAGTTCAGTACAGTACAATGAGCAGTTCTTC | CASSSVQYNEQFF
TRBJ1-2 | TRBV6-5 | . | TGTGCCACCTTTGAGTTCGGCAACAGCTATGGCTACACCTTC | CATFEFGNSYGYTF
TRBJ2-7 | TRBV7-2 | TRBD1 | TGTGCCAGCAGCTTCGACAGGGGAGGAGGGTACGAGCAGTACTTC | CASSFDRGGGYEQYF
TRBJ2-1 | TRBV2 | TRBD1 | TGTGCCAGCAGAGCAGTACAACAGGGGAATGAGCAGTTCTTC | CASRAVQQGNEQFF
TRBJ1-5 | TRBV2 | . | TGTGCGTCACGGATGAGCAATCAGCCCCAGCATTTT | CASRMSNQPQHF
TRBJ2-7 | TRBV18 | . | TGTGCCAGCTCACCCAGGCAGGGGCAACCGTACGAGCAGTACTTC | CASSPRQGQPYEQYF
TRBJ1-6 | TRBV6-6 | TRBD1 | TGTGCCAGCAGTCCCCTTTTTGAGCTCTGGACAGGATCAGGGGGATATAATTCACCCCTCCACTTT | CASSPLFELWTGSGGYNSPLHF
TRBJ2-1 | TRBV4-2 | TRBD2 | TGTGCCAGCAGCCAGTGGACTAGCGGGGGGCCTTACAATGAGCAGTTCTTC | CASSQWTSGGPYNEQFF
TRBJ1-1 | TRBV27 | TRBD1 | TGTGCCAGCAGTCTCTACCAGGGGGCATGGACTGAAGCTTTCTTT | CASSLYQGAWTEAFF
TRBJ2-5 | TRBV7-7 | TRBD2 | TGTGCTAGCAGCTTAGCGGGGGGACAAGAGACCCAGTACTTC | CASSLAGGQETQYF
TRBJ1-2 | TRBV27 | TRBD1 | TGTGCCAGCAGTCCGATAACAGGGGGCAGGGGCTATGGCTACACCTTC | CASSPITGGRGYGYTF
TRBJ1-1 | TRBV25-1 | . | TGTGCCAGCAGTGAACCAGGGGACGCGAACACTGAAGCTTTCTTT | CASSEPGDANTEAFF
TRBJ1-2 | TRBV5-6 | . | TGTGCCAGCAGCTTGTCGGGACGGACTAACTATGGCTACACCTTC | CASSLSGRTNYGYTF
TRBJ2-2 | TRBV19 | . | TGTGCCAGTAGTGTACAAGGGCTACAGGGCTTTCCGAACACCGGGGAGCTGTTTTTT | CASSVQGLQGFPNTGELFF
TRBJ1-3 | TRBV19 | . | TGTGCCAGTTGGCTCAGGGGACCCTCTGGAAACACCATATATTTT | CASWLRGPSGNTIYF
TRBJ1-5 | TRBV3-1/TRBV3-2 | TRBD1 | TGTGCCAGCAGCGCAACCGACCGGGACAGCCGCAATCAGCCCCAGCATTTT | CASSATDRDSRNQPQHF
TRBJ2-1 | TRBV28 | TRBD2 | TGTGCCAGCAGTGAGCTTACTAGCGGTTCCTACAATGAGCAGTTCTTC | CASSELTSGSYNEQFF
TRBJ2-2 | TRBV9 | . | TGTGCCAGCAGCGTTTCGGGCCTTAGTGGCGGGGAGCTGTTTTTT | CASSVSGLSGGELFF